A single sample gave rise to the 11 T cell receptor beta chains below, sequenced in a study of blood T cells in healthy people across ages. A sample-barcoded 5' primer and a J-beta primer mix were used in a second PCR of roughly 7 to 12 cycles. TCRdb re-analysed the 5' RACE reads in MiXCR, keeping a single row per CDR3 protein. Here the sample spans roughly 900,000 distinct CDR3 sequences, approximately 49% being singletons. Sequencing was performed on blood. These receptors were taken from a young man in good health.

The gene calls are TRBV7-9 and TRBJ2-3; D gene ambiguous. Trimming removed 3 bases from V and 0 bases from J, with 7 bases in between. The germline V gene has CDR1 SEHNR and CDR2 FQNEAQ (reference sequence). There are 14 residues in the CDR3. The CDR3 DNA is TGTGCCAGCAGCTTGGTCAGAAGCACAGATACGCAGTATTTT. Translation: CASSLVRSTDTQYF.

CDR3 sequence: CASSSDRGEANVLTF. The CDR3 DNA is TGTGCCAGCAGTTCGGACAGGGGTGAGGCCAACGTCCTGACTTTC. The chain combines TRBV7-9 with TRBJ2-6; TRBD1 aligns across 9 bases. CDR3 length: 15 residues. With 6 bases clipped from V and 6 bases from J, the junction kept 6 bases outside the gene matches. Germline values: CDR1 SEHNR, CDR2 FQNEAQ (reference sequence).

This CDR3 is CASSQSDRDVSPLHF. DNA for the CDR3: TGTGCCAGCAGCCAATCGGACAGGGATGTATCACCCCTCCACTTT. This chain uses TRBV4-2 with TRBJ1-6; 8 positions match TRBD1. Trimming cost V 2 bases and J 10 bases; bases outside gene matches: 7. The CDR3 runs to 15 residues. Germline V gene data show CDR1 as LGHNA and CDR2 as YNFKEQ.

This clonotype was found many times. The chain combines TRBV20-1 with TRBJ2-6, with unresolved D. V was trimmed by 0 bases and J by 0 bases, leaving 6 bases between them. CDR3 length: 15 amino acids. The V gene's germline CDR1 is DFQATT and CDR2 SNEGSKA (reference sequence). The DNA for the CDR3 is TGCAGTGCTAGAGATCCACGCTCTGGGGCCAACGTCCTGACTTTC. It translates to CSARDPRSGANVLTF.

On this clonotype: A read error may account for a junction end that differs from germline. CDR3 nucleotide sequence: TGTGCCGGCAGCTCCCCCGGGGAGATTCTTCCCGAGCAGTACTTC. It specifies CAGSSPGEILPEQYF. The gene calls are TRBV7-2 and TRBJ2-7; weak D call: TRBD2 (5 bases). The CDR3 length is 15 residues. Germline CDR1 and CDR2: SGHTA and FQGNSA.

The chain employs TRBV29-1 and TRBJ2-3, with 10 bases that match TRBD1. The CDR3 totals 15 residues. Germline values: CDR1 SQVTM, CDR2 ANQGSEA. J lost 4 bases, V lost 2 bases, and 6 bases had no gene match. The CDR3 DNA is TGCAGCGTTGAATTCGACAGGGGGCGTTCAGATACGCAGTATTTT. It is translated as CSVEFDRGRSDTQYF.

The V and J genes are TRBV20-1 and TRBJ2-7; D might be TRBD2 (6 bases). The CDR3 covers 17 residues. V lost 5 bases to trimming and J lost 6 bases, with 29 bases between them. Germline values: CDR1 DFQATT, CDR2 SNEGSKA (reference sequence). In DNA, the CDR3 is TGCAGTGCTGGAAAAGGGGCAGGGACTCCCCGGAACATCGAGCAGTACTTC. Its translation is CSAGKGAGTPRNIEQYF.

The CDR3 DNA reads as TGTGCCATCAGTGAGTCGAGCGCTCGGGACAGGGGAACGGGTAATCAGCCCCAGCATTTT. It codes for CAISESSARDRGTGNQPQHF. The chain is built from TRBV10-3 and TRBJ1-5, with TRBD1 identical over 10 bases. The CDR3 length is 20 residues. V was clipped by 0 bases and J by 4 bases; unmatched bases: 15. Looked up from germline, CDR1 is ENHRY and CDR2 is SYGVKD.

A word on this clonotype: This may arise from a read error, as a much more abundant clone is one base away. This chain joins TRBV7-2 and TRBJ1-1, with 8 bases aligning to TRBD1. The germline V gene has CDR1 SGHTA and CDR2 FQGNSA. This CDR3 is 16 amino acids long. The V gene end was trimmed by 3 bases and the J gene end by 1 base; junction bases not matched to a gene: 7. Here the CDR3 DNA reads TGTGCCAGCAGCTTTAGGACAGGGCGTCCGAACACTGAAGCTTTCTTT. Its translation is CASSFRTGRPNTEAFF.

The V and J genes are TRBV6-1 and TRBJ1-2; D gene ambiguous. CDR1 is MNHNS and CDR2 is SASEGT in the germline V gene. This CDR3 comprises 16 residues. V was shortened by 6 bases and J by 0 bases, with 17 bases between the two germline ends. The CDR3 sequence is CASSEITSPTNYGYTF. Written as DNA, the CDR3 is TGTGCCAGCAGCGAAATTACCAGTCCTACTAACTATGGCTACACCTTC.

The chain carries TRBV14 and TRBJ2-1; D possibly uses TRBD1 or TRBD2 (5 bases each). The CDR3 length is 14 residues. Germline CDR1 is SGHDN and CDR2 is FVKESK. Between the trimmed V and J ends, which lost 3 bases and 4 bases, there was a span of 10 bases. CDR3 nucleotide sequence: TGTGCCAGCAGCCACGGGGCCTATTACAATGAGCAGTTCTTC. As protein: CASSHGAYYNEQFF.